Each of the 14 T cell receptor beta chains below was sequenced from the same sample in a study of cytomegalovirus exposure and HLA in healthy donors. The PCR made use of 60 Vbeta and 13 Jbeta primers. TCRdb's copy holds only in-frame clones and misses some; the assay was immunoSEQ multiplex PCR. The table lists about 67,000 clones, with more than 15% in the top ten. Sample: PBMCs. Receptor source: a boy between 10 and 17 years old in good health and CMV-seronegative.

The chain combines TRBV7-6 with TRBJ1-2; D unresolved. V lost 5 bases to trimming and J lost 4 bases, with 14 bases between them. The CDR3 extends over 14 amino acids. Germline CDR1 reads SGHVS; CDR2 reads FNYEAQ. As DNA, the CDR3 is TGTGCCAGCAGCCCAGGAGGGTCTAGCTATGGCTACACCTTC. Translated: CASSPGGSSYGYTF. Looking up the rest from reference TRBV7-6 and TRBJ1-2 gives the full variable domain: GAGVSQSPRYKVTKRGQDVALRCDPISGHVSLYWYRQALGQGPEFLTYFNYEAQQDKSGLPNDRFSAERPEGSISTLTIQRTEQRDSAMYRCASSPGGSSYGYTFGSGTRLTVV.

CDR3 DNA: TGTGCCAGCAGTCCCTCCCGAGAGACCCAGTACTTC. This sequence encodes CASSPSRETQYF. The chain employs TRBV6-5 and TRBJ2-5, with D hard to call. The ends were cut back, 5 bases at V and 4 bases at J, with 8 bases in the middle. CDR1 MNHEY and CDR2 SVGAGI come from the germline V gene. This CDR3 is built from 12 residues.

As concerns this clone: Mismatch with germline at one junction end may stem from a read error. This chain uses TRBV23-1 with TRBJ2-7; 9 nucleotides line up with TRBD1. TRBV23-1 is noted as an ORF with a role that remains uncertain. The CDR3 is 14 amino acids. The CDR3 loop is CASSQMTGGNEQCF. CDR3 sequence (DNA): TGCGCCAGCAGTCAGATGACAGGGGGAAACGAGCAGTGCTTC.

V usage is TRBV2 and J usage is TRBJ1-1, with TRBD1 matching 7 bases. The CDR3 is 14 residues long. V lost 6 bases, J lost 4 bases, and 8 bases stayed unmatched. The germline V gene encodes CDR1 SNHLY and CDR2 FYNNEI. Here the CDR3 DNA reads TGTGCCAGCAGGGCTCAGGGGGATAGCACTGAAGCTTTCTTT. Translation gives CASRAQGDSTEAFF.

The V gene is TRBV11-3, the J gene TRBJ2-1, with 9 bases identical to TRBD1. The CDR3 is 16 residues long. V shed 5 bases and J 5 bases; nucleotides not matched to a gene: 10. From germline, CDR1 is SGHNT and CDR2 YENEEA. CDR3 DNA sequence: TGTGCCAGCAGCGCCGTTAGTAGGACAGGGGACAATGAGCAGTTCTTC. Its translation: CASSAVSRTGDNEQFF.

V gene TRBV7-6 combines with J gene TRBJ2-7; 12 positions match TRBD2. The CDR3 loop spans 13 amino acids. V shed 6 bases and J 3 bases; nucleotides not matched to a gene: 0. Per germline, CDR1 SGHVS and CDR2 FNYEAQ. In DNA form, the CDR3 reads TGTGCCAGCAGGGGACTAGCGGGCTACGAGCAGTACTTC. It specifies CASRGLAGYEQYF.

V and J are TRBV29-1 and TRBJ1-3, with D hard to call. This CDR3 has 14 residues. Germline V gene lookup returns CDR1 SQVTM and CDR2 ANQGSEA. V lost 4 bases to trimming and J lost 0 bases, with 10 bases between them. The CDR3 bases are TGCAGCGTTGGGTACGCCGGCTCTGGAAACACCATATATTTT. Translating gives CSVGYAGSGNTIYF.

The chain couples TRBV7-9 to TRBJ1-2; TRBD1 matches at 8 bases. With V trimmed by 4 bases and J by 6 bases, 7 bases remained unmatched. This CDR3 has 14 residues. CDR1 is SEHNR and CDR2 is FQNEAQ in the germline V gene (reference sequence). The CDR3 DNA is TGTGCCAGCAGCTATAAACCGGGACAGGATGGCTACACCTTC. It yields the protein CASSYKPGQDGYTF.

The V and J genes are TRBV5-6 and TRBJ1-5; no reliable D call. The CDR3 is made up of 14 amino acids. The V gene's germline CDR1 is SGHDT and CDR2 YYEEEE. The ends were cut back, 3 bases at V and 5 bases at J, with 12 bases in the middle. In DNA form, the CDR3 reads TGTGCCAGCAGCTACCTAAACCGGGATCAGCCCCAGCATTTT. Translation gives CASSYLNRDQPQHF.

The chain couples TRBV5-4 to TRBJ2-7; possibly TRBD2 for D (6 bases). CDR1 and CDR2 from the germline V gene are SGHNT and YYREEE (reference sequence). V was shortened by 4 bases and J by 4 bases, with 21 bases between the two germline ends. The CDR3 contains 16 residues. The CDR3 DNA reads as TGTGCCAGCAGCCTACAAGGAGGGGTCGAGGTATACGAGCAGTACTTC. Its translation: CASSLQGGVEVYEQYF.

This rearrangement joins TRBV29-1 to TRBJ1-2; no clear D gene. The germline V gene encodes CDR1 SQVTM and CDR2 ANQGSEA. The germline V and J ends were trimmed by 5 bases and 7 bases, with 11 bases remaining between them. The CDR3 spans 11 residues. CDR3 sequence reads: CSVLGASGYTF. The DNA of the CDR3 is TGCAGCGTTCTGGGAGCCTCTGGCTACACCTTC.

The V gene is TRBV28, the J gene TRBJ1-5; possible D gene TRBD1, 5 bases. Germline values: CDR1 MDHEN, CDR2 SYDVKM. The V gene lost 2 bases and the J gene lost 6 bases, with 20 bases spanning the gap. CDR3 length: 17 amino acids. CDR3 residues: CASSLAGTGSGGQPQHF. Here the CDR3 DNA reads TGTGCCAGCAGTTTAGCCGGTACAGGTAGCGGGGGTCAGCCCCAGCATTTT.

The rearrangement joins TRBV5-5 to TRBJ1-1; maybe TRBD1 (5 bases). CDR3 length: 15 amino acids. Per the germline V gene, CDR1 is SGHKS and CDR2 is YYEKEE (reference sequence). Trimming removed 1 base at V and 3 bases at J, with 13 bases between. The CDR3: CASSLTTQVYTEAFF. In nucleotides, the CDR3 is TGTGCCAGCAGCTTGACAACACAGGTATACACTGAAGCTTTCTTT.

The V gene is TRBV7-9, the J gene TRBJ1-2; 9 bases align to TRBD1. CDR1 is SEHNR and CDR2 is FQNEAQ in the germline V gene (reference sequence). The CDR3 length is 14 residues. V was clipped by 5 bases and J by 4 bases; unmatched bases: 5. The CDR3 protein is CASSTGQGIYGYTF. In DNA, the CDR3 is TGTGCCAGCAGCACCGGACAGGGGATCTATGGCTACACCTTC.